Given below is one T cell receptor (beta chain) in context. The source of the sample is a study of blood T cell repertoires in COVID-19. Turning to the study itself: Acute-phase and convalescent COVID-19 samples originated in the United States, Italy and Spain. T cells, B-cell-depleted T cells, or PBMCs provided the cDNA or gDNA that served as material.

Germline trimming cut 3 bases from V and 6 bases from J; bases unmatched to any gene: 6. The CDR3 length is 14 residues. From germline, CDR1 is SGDLS and CDR2 YYNGEE. Original methodology: Cell counts per sample came from amplifying reference gene primers. Assay: immunoSEQ multiplex PCR; the TCRdb copy retains only in-frame clones and omits some. For V, J and clone size, that table is used; D and trimming come from the DNA. The table includes some 220,000 clones, around three quarters detected once. The source of this sequence is a woman in her 70s with acute or convalescent COVID-19. The sample taken for sequencing was peripheral blood. This chain connects TRBV9 to TRBJ1-5; 7 bases fit TRBD1. The chain's CDR3 is CASSDGQAGQPQHF. The CDR3 region has the DNA TGTGCCAGCAGCGACGGACAGGCTGGTCAGCCCCAGCATTTT.